This is a list of T cell receptor beta chains from one sample in a study of beta chain features in type 1 diabetes. Using immunoSEQ multiplex PCR, the repertoire was profiled, and TCRdb retains in-frame clones only, with some absent. The table shows hundreds of thousands of clones, with around 15% occurring only once. The source material was naive CD4+ T cells from blood. All receptors derive from a young man in good health. CDR3s leave out the opening cysteine and the closing phenylalanine or tryptophan. Each record gives: V gene, CDR3 protein.

V gene: TRBV11-1
CDR3 protein: ASSLEAAGRRQETQY

V gene: TRBV9
CDR3 protein: ASSALASEQY

V gene: TRBV30
CDR3 protein: AWSVSYVNTEAF

V gene: TRBV6-5
CDR3 protein: ATRGTGGSEQY

V gene: TRBV15
CDR3 protein: ATSRPGRNNEQF

V gene: TRBV2
CDR3 protein: ASSEVEFGSSYEQY

V gene: TRBV5-4
CDR3 protein: ASSLMGEQY

V gene: TRBV11-2
CDR3 protein: ASSLPYRSGRAGLQY

V gene: TRBV7-2
CDR3 protein: ASSSRQGGAYEQY

V gene: TRBV27
CDR3 protein: ATRAVNEQF

V gene: TRBV29-1
CDR3 protein: SVENPQGLSGNTIY

V gene: TRBV9
CDR3 protein: ASSVTGGLGDTQY

V gene: TRBV29-1
CDR3 protein: SVLVRRNNEQF

V gene: TRBV18
CDR3 protein: ASSQQGGEQY